The 16 T cell receptor beta chains presented below share a single source sample, sequenced in a study of blood T cell dynamics during melanoma immunotherapy. TCRdb keeps only in-frame clones here, not all; method: immunoSEQ multiplex PCR. In the table there are around 10,000 clones, just under 85% of which are singletons. Time point defined: pre-treatment baseline. Sequencing was performed on blood, taken from a patient treated with checkpoint blockade. These TCRs come from a human donor with melanoma.

This CDR3 reads CASRENGEQYF. The CDR3 region has the DNA TGTGCCAGCAGAGAAAACGGCGAGCAGTACTTC. This rearrangement joins TRBV11-3 to TRBJ2-7, with no clear D. This CDR3 comprises 11 residues. The V gene lost 6 bases and the J gene lost 6 bases, with 9 bases spanning the gap. Germline CDR1 is SGHNT and CDR2 is YENEEA.

The chain has TRBV2 and TRBJ1-4; possibly TRBD1 for D (6 bases). V dropped 11 bases and J dropped 3 bases, with 10 bases sitting between them. The CDR3 is made up of 12 amino acids. CDR1 is SNHLY, CDR2 FYNNEI, per germline. CDR3 in DNA: TGTGCCTCTGGGGGCCCTAATGAAAAACTGTTTTTT. Translating it yields CASGGPNEKLFF.

The chain employs TRBV9 and TRBJ2-1; D is possibly TRBD2 (5 bases). In germline, CDR1 is SGDLS, CDR2 YYNGEE. The V and J ends lost 2 bases and 7 bases respectively, with 16 bases between them. The CDR3 has 15 residues. CDR3 loop: CASSVEGSLRNEQFF. The CDR3 DNA follows: TGTGCCAGCAGCGTGGAAGGGAGCCTTAGAAATGAGCAGTTCTTC.

The rearrangement uses TRBV2 and TRBJ2-5, with 12 bases lining up with TRBD2. The germline V gene encodes CDR1 SNHLY and CDR2 FYNNEI. This CDR3 comprises 14 residues. Trimming cost V 5 bases and J 5 bases; bases outside gene matches: 3. The CDR3 DNA reads TGTGCCAGCAGTCTAGCGGGGGGGATGGAGACCCAGTACTTC. It encodes CASSLAGGMETQYF.

The rearrangement joins TRBV29-1 to TRBJ1-1; D possibly corresponds to TRBD1 (5 bases). The CDR3 has 12 amino acids. The V gene's germline CDR1 is SQVTM and CDR2 ANQGSEA. Trimming took off 7 bases at V and 0 bases at J, with 9 bases between the two ends. The CDR3 loop reads CSAPGLNTEAFF. The CDR3 DNA follows: TGCAGCGCCCCGGGACTGAACACTGAAGCTTTCTTT.

The V call is TRBV9, the J call TRBJ2-2; D gene uncertain. The CDR3 is 16 amino acids. Germline V gives CDR1 SGDLS, CDR2 YYNGEE. Trimming removed 4 bases from V and 0 bases from J, with 13 bases in between. The CDR3 reads CASSSRAAPNTGELFF. The CDR3 region has the DNA TGTGCCAGCAGCTCCCGGGCAGCCCCGAACACCGGGGAGCTGTTTTTT.

This clone came up once. The chain links TRBV7-2 to TRBJ1-1; D uncertain. There are 14 residues in the CDR3. The ends were cut back, 5 bases at V and 0 bases at J, with 10 bases in the middle. CDR1 and CDR2 (germline): SGHTA, FQGNSA. The CDR3 spells CASSPRLMNTEAFF. CDR3 nucleotide sequence: TGTGCCAGCAGCCCACGACTGATGAACACTGAAGCTTTCTTT.

The gene calls are TRBV30 and TRBJ1-5; perhaps TRBD1 as D (5 bases). The CDR3 spans 12 residues. Germline CDR1 and CDR2: GTSNPN and SVGIG (reference sequence). Trimming cost V 5 bases and J 6 bases, with 11 bases left between them. CDR3 loop: CAWGEGAQPQHF. For the CDR3, the DNA is TGTGCCTGGGGGGAAGGGGCTCAGCCCCAGCATTTT.

This clone was recorded once. J is TRBJ2-2 and V is TRBV5-4, with TRBD2 matching over 8 bases. Germline-derived CDR1 and CDR2 are SGHNT and YYREEE (reference sequence). V was pared by 4 bases and J by 7 bases, with 6 bases of the junction left unmatched. The CDR3 has 14 residues. CDR3 amino acids: CASSLGLGNGELFF. The CDR3 coding sequence is TGTGCCAGCAGCCTGGGACTAGGAAACGGGGAGCTGTTTTTT. Looking up the rest from reference TRBV5-4 and TRBJ2-2 gives the full variable domain: ETGVTQSPTHLIKTRGQQVTLRCSSQSGHNTVSWYQQALGQGPQFIFQYYREEENGRGNFPPRFSGLQFPNYSSELNVNALELDDSALYLCASSLGLGNGELFFGEGSRLTVL.

Comments on this clone: At one end, the junction sequence differs from germline, possibly due to a read error. The V and J genes are TRBV28 and TRBJ2-5; D gene uncertain. CDR3 length equals 13 residues. Per the germline V gene, CDR1 is MDHEN and CDR2 is SYDVKM. The CDR3 spells CASSSDVQGTQYF. CDR3 in DNA: TGTGCCAGCAGTTCGGACGTTCAAGGGACCCAGTACTTC.

This chain links TRBV6-6 with TRBJ2-5, with D tentatively TRBD1 or TRBD2 (6 bases each). Germline-derived CDR1 and CDR2 are MNHNY and SVGAGI (reference sequence). V lost 10 bases, J lost 9 bases, and 15 bases lay in between. The CDR3 has 11 residues. The CDR3 nucleotides are TGTGCCATCACAGGAGGGGGTGCCCAGTACTTC. This translates into CAITGGGAQYF.

V usage is TRBV30 and J usage is TRBJ2-7; 9 positions match TRBD1. V lost 5 bases to trimming and J lost 6 bases; unmatched junction nucleotides: 14. The CDR3 has 15 amino acids. Germline V lookup: CDR1 GTSNPN, CDR2 SVGIG (reference sequence). In DNA form, the CDR3 reads TGTGCCTGGGGTCCCCGGGACAGGGAATCGTCCGAGCAGTACTTC. Its protein product is CAWGPRDRESSEQYF.

This clone came up once. The V and J genes are TRBV4-2 and TRBJ2-1; D is uncertain. V lost 4 bases, J lost 7 bases, and 11 bases lay in between. Germline CDR1 LGHNA, CDR2 YNFKEQ. The CDR3 is 13 residues long. The CDR3 nucleotides read TGTGCCAGCAGCCCCCTGGACGGGAATGAGCAGTTCTTC. Translation: CASSPLDGNEQFF.

The chain has TRBV9 and TRBJ1-6; D is unclear. The germline CDR1 and CDR2 sequences are SGDLS and YYNGEE. The CDR3 covers 13 residues. V was pared by 3 bases and J by 10 bases, with 11 bases between. CDR3 region: CASSAGGYSPLHF. The CDR3, as DNA: TGTGCCAGCAGCGCCGGCGGGTACTCACCCCTCCACTTT.

The chain combines TRBV6-1 with TRBJ2-3, with 12 bases matching TRBD2. The CDR3 extends over 15 amino acids. Trimming cost V 2 bases and J 4 bases; bases outside gene matches: 1. Germline values: CDR1 MNHNS, CDR2 SASEGT. The DNA for the CDR3 is TGTGCCAGCAGTGAATCTAGCGGGGGGGCAGATACGCAGTATTTT. Translation gives CASSESSGGADTQYF.

The chain is built from TRBV27 and TRBJ2-1; D is possibly TRBD2 (6 bases). V lost 2 bases and J 6 bases, leaving 8 bases between the germline ends. The CDR3 totals 13 residues. CDR1 and CDR2 (germline): MNHEY, SMNVEV (reference sequence). The CDR3 DNA is TGTGCCAGCAGTTTAAACGGGGGCAATGAGCAGTTCTTC. Translated, it gives CASSLNGGNEQFF.